Here is one T cell receptor (beta chain) with its context. Its antigen remains unknown. The data originate from a study of cytomegalovirus exposure and HLA in healthy donors. Broader study findings: High sensitivity and specificity were reportedly achieved when the classifier diagnosed cytomegalovirus status.

The PCR was carried out with 60 Vbeta primers and 13 Jbeta primers. The protocol was immunoSEQ multiplex PCR, while the TCRdb copy is restricted to in-frame clones and leaves out a portion. The data show about 120,000 clones, 73% seen once. This receptor was identified in a woman in her thirties or forties in good health and CMV-seronegative. The sample comprised PBMCs.

CDR3 coding DNA: TGCGCCAGCAGTTCGGATAGCGGGGCGCTGGGAGAAAAGACCCAGTACTTC. This encodes CASSSDSGALGEKTQYF. The chain links TRBV5-1 to TRBJ2-5, with 8 bases matching TRBD2. Germline trimming cut 5 bases from V and 6 bases from J; bases unmatched to any gene: 18. Germline V gene sequence: CDR1 SGHRS, CDR2 YFSETQ. The CDR3 spans 17 residues.